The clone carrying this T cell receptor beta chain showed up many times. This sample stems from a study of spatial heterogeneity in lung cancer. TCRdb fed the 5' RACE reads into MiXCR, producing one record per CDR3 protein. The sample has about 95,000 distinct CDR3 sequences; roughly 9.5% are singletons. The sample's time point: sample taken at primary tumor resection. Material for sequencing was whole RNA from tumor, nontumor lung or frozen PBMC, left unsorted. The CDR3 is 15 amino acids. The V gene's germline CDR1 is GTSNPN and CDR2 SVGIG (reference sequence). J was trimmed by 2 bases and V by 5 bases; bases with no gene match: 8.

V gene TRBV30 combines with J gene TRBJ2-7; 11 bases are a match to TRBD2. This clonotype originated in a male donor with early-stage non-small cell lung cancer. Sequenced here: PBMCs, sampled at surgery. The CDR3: CAWGPGLAATYEQYF. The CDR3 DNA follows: TGTGCCTGGGGACCGGGACTAGCGGCTACCTACGAGCAGTACTTC.